This T cell receptor beta chain was recorded in a study of blood T cells in healthy people across ages. Then a second PCR, running about 6 to 12 cycles, was carried out with a sample-barcoded 5' primer and a J-beta primer mix. MiXCR, applied by TCRdb to the 5' RACE reads, yields one record per CDR3 protein. The repertoire consists of about 670,000 distinct CDR3 sequences, with approximately 52% occurring once and the leading ten covering roughly 13%. Germline trimming cut 5 bases from V and 8 bases from J; bases unmatched to any gene: 11. The CDR3 extends over 15 amino acids. Comment on this clonotype: A clone one base away is much larger, so this may be a read error.

Material for sequencing was blood. The V and J genes are TRBV12-3 or TRBV12-4 and TRBJ2-3, with 9 positions matching TRBD1. The TCR comes from a woman of 80 years or more in good health. The CDR3 loop is CASSVGQGTQGTQYF. DNA for the CDR3: TGTGCCAGCAGTGTAGGACAGGGGACGCAGGGTACGCAGTATTTT.